The sequence of this T cell receptor (beta chain) was determined in a study of T cell repertoires in cytomegalovirus infection (dated by TCRdb to between 2017 and 2020). Some background on the complete study: Recently identified HLA-C-restricted CMV epitopes, whose presentation resists viral immunomodulation, were targeted by peptide stimulations together with well-studied HLA-B-restricted epitopes. Donor HLA type was relevant to the analysis, as public TCR beta signatures indicated carriage of CMV infection together with the matching HLA type.

Sequencing took place on an Illumina HiSeq 1500. The public reads were run again by TCRdb, first through fastp at Q25 and then through MiXCR, and only productive beta chains were kept. Rows merge per CDR3 protein into single entries with the most common DNA and genes. Across this sample there are roughly 990,000 distinct CDR3 sequences, with roughly 31% seen only once. The ten largest clones add up to roughly an eighth of the sample. The intended sense of this specimen's treatment or condition label: in vitro stimulation with specific CMV peptide epitopes to enrich CMV-specific T cells. What the study reported, not specific to this receptor: In both this cohort and an independent cohort of 300 to 450 donors, the cumulative frequency of public TCR beta family members distinguished carriers of CMV infection plus the relevant HLA type. In the ex vivo response, HLA-C-restricted CMV-specific TCR beta clonotypes were dominant, and in two of eight donors the single most frequent clonotype came from this HLA-C-restricted group.

The CDR1 and CDR2 encoded by the germline V gene are SGHVS and FQNEAQ. Counted from cysteine to valine, this CDR3 has 12 amino acids. Solely the CDR3 DNA is kept, with 36 bases framed from the first base. This clonotype was counted many times. Its antigen target is currently unknown. Base qualities are not at hand, and no much larger clone is one base apart. This specimen consisted of cultured CD8+ T cells from PBMCs, obtained from culture after CMV antigen stimulation. The clonotype originates from a human donor in good health (CMV status not recorded). Some clones in this sample may be carry-over from other donors' samples. The V and J segments used are TRBV7-8 and TRBJ2-7; perhaps TRBD2 is the D gene, with 5 bases matching. In nucleotides, the sequence is TGTGCCAGCACCTTAGCGTCCTACGAGCAGTACGTC. Its protein product is CASTLASYEQYV.